The 27 T cell receptor beta chains presented below share a single source sample, sequenced in a study of T cell changes during pregnancy in multiple sclerosis. Data came from immunoSEQ multiplex PCR; TCRdb stores just in-frame clones and leaves some out. Of about 25,000 clones listed, roughly 86% are singletons. The sample consisted of CD8+ T cells from peripheral blood mononuclear cells, taken in the first trimester of pregnancy. These receptors all stem from a female donor in good health, enrolled as a control in a pregnancy study.

This rearrangement joins TRBV15 to TRBJ2-6; no definite D call. The CDR3 extends over 15 amino acids. Trimming took 4 bases from V and 0 from J, leaving 7 bases between them. CDR1 and CDR2 from the germline V gene are LNHNV and YYDKDF (reference sequence). The CDR3 DNA sequence: TGTGCCACCAGCAATGAGTTCTCTGGGGCCAACGTCCTGACTTTC. This encodes CATSNEFSGANVLTF.

This clone was picked up one time. The gene calls are TRBV7-3 and TRBJ2-1; 8 bases line up with TRBD2. CDR3 size: 16 residues. V was pared by 5 bases and J by 3 bases, with 9 bases of the junction left unmatched. CDR1 and CDR2 (germline): SGHTA, FQGTGA. CDR3 DNA: TGTGCCAGCAGCCCCCGTAGCGGGAATCTCTACAATGAGCAGTTCTTC. This translates into CASSPRSGNLYNEQFF.

This clone was counted between two and nine times. J is TRBJ2-7 and V is TRBV28; a possible D gene is TRBD2 (5 bases). CDR1 MDHEN and CDR2 SYDVKM come from the germline V gene. The V end lost 3 bases, the J end lost 10 bases, and 13 bases lay between the germline ends. The CDR3 runs to 12 residues. CDR3 sequence (DNA): TGTGCCAGCAGTTTTGAAGGGAGAGTCCAGTACTTC. This sequence encodes CASSFEGRVQYF.

The chain uses TRBV2 and TRBJ2-1, with 7 bases matching TRBD2. CDR1 SNHLY and CDR2 FYNNEI come from the germline V gene. With V trimmed by 1 base and J by 9 bases, 9 bases remained unmatched. This CDR3 region has 15 residues. This CDR3 is CASSEGAGVLGEQFF. CDR3 in DNA: TGTGCCAGCAGTGAAGGTGCGGGGGTACTTGGTGAGCAGTTCTTC.

The chain has TRBV18 and TRBJ2-7; possible D gene TRBD1, 5 bases. From germline, CDR1 is KGHSH and CDR2 LQKENI. The CDR3 spans 15 residues. The V end lost 3 bases, the J end lost 2 bases, and 14 bases lay between the germline ends. CDR3 nucleotide sequence: TGTGCCAGCTCACCGGAACAGGCGAACCCCTACGAGCAGTACTTC. It specifies CASSPEQANPYEQYF. The variable domain in full, with the rest retrieved from reference TRBV18 and TRBJ2-7, is NAGVMQNPRHLVRRRGQEARLRCSPMKGHSHVYWYRQLPEEGLKFMVYLQKENIIDESGMPKERFSAEFPKEGPSILRIQQVVRGDSAAYFCASSPEQANPYEQYFGPGTRLTVT.

The chain is built from TRBV10-3 and TRBJ1-1; TRBD1 might be the D (5 bases). CDR1 ENHRY and CDR2 SYGVKD come from the germline V gene. CDR3 length: 14 amino acids. Trimming took 3 bases from V and 7 from J, leaving 15 bases between them. The chain's CDR3 is CAISETNQGIEAFF. CDR3 nucleotides: TGTGCCATCAGTGAAACTAATCAGGGCATTGAAGCTTTCTTT.

The chain employs TRBV19 and TRBJ1-1; tentative D call: TRBD1 (6 bases). V was clipped by 5 bases and J by 8 bases, with 9 bases between them. This CDR3 is built from 11 residues. The germline gives CDR1 LNHDA, CDR2 SQIVND (reference sequence). The CDR3 loop reads CASSLGQEAFF. The CDR3 region has the DNA TGTGCCAGTAGTCTCGGACAGGAAGCTTTCTTT.

The CDR3 DNA reads TGCGCCAGCAGCCAACTACAGGGTGTCGGCAATCAGCCCCAGCATTTT. Translated: CASSQLQGVGNQPQHF. The chain uses TRBV4-1 and TRBJ1-5; D is possibly TRBD1 (6 bases). The germline V gene has CDR1 MGHRA and CDR2 YSYEKL. Deletions cut 2 bases from V and 2 bases from J, with 13 bases between. The CDR3 covers 16 residues.

The chain combines TRBV7-8 with TRBJ2-6; D gene ambiguous. Germline V gene lookup returns CDR1 SGHVS and CDR2 FQNEAQ. This CDR3 comprises 15 residues. Trimming took 1 base from V and 1 from J, leaving 5 bases between them. The CDR3 bases are TGTGCCAGCAGCTTAGATATATCTGGGGCCAACGTCCTGACTTTC. Translation: CASSLDISGANVLTF.

The DNA for the CDR3 is TGTGCCAGCAGTTACTACGGGACTAGCGGGACCGAGCAGTACTTC. Residues: CASSYYGTSGTEQYF. V is TRBV6-5 and J is TRBJ2-7; 13 positions agree with TRBD2. Trimming removed 1 base from V and 6 bases from J; junction bases left unmatched: 3. CDR3 length: 15 amino acids. Germline V CDR1 and CDR2: MNHEY, SVGAGI.

The rearrangement joins TRBV19 to TRBJ2-5, with unresolved D. The V gene lost 4 bases and the J gene lost 4 bases, with 16 bases spanning the gap. Germline V CDR1 and CDR2: LNHDA, SQIVND (reference sequence). This CDR3 comprises 15 residues. The CDR3 DNA sequence: TGTGCCAGTAGTAATGACCAGGCTGGGCGAGAGACCCAGTACTTC. Encoded protein: CASSNDQAGRETQYF.

This rearrangement joins TRBV10-2 to TRBJ2-5, with 8 bases fitting TRBD2. V shed 6 bases, J shed 3 bases, and the junction held 6 bases outside the gene matches. From germline, CDR1 is WSHSY and CDR2 SAAADI. The CDR3 covers 14 residues. The CDR3 reads CASRSGLVEETQYF. The CDR3 region has the DNA TGCGCCAGCAGATCGGGACTAGTGGAAGAGACCCAGTACTTC.

This chain connects TRBV29-1 to TRBJ1-2; D not resolved. V dropped 7 bases and J dropped 8 bases, with 23 bases sitting between them. Germline lookup yields CDR1 SQVTM and CDR2 ANQGSEA. The CDR3 has 14 amino acids. The CDR3 region is CSGQERGSSPGYTF. The CDR3 nucleotides read TGCAGCGGCCAGGAGCGGGGATCATCTCCCGGCTACACCTTC.

The chain carries TRBV28 and TRBJ1-5; no reliable D call. This CDR3 spans 14 amino acids. Between the trimmed V and J ends, which lost 3 bases and 3 bases, there was a span of 9 bases. Looked up from germline, CDR1 is MDHEN and CDR2 is SYDVKM. For the CDR3, the DNA is TGTGCCAGCAGTTTTAGCGGGGACAATCAGCCCCAGCATTTT. Encoded protein: CASSFSGDNQPQHF.

This chain joins TRBV30 and TRBJ1-2, with D uncertain. The germline CDR1 and CDR2 sequences are GTSNPN and SVGIG (reference sequence). The V and J ends lost 0 bases and 8 bases respectively, with 16 bases between them. CDR3 size: 14 residues. CDR3 nucleotide sequence: TGTGCCTGGAGTGTACTGGCCAGCGCGGCAGGCTACACCTTC. The encoded protein is CAWSVLASAAGYTF. Based on the CDR3 plus reference TRBV30 and TRBJ1-2, the full variable domain is SQTIHQWPATLVQPVGSPLSLECTVEGTSNPNLYWYRQAAGRGLQLLFYSVGIGQISSEVPQNLSASRPQDRQFILSSKKLLLSDSGFYLCAWSVLASAAGYTFGSGTRLTVV.

This clone was counted many times. The chain recombines TRBV29-1 with TRBJ2-7; D ambiguous. The CDR3 sequence is 11 residues long. Trimming removed 7 bases at V and 1 base at J, with 8 bases between. From germline, CDR1 is SQVTM and CDR2 ANQGSEA. Here the CDR3 DNA reads TGCAGCGGGGTGGAGTCCTACGAGCAGTACTTC. Protein: CSGVESYEQYF.

The chain combines TRBV7-9 with TRBJ1-4; 7 bases are shared with TRBD1. The CDR3 runs 14 residues. Germline V lookup: CDR1 SEHNR, CDR2 FQNEAQ (reference sequence). V lost 5 bases, J lost 2 bases, and 2 bases stayed unmatched. Here the CDR3 DNA reads TGTGCCAGCAGCACGACAGGGACTAATGAAAAACTGTTTTTT. This codes for CASSTTGTNEKLFF. Full variable domain (outside the CDR3, taken from reference TRBV7-9 and TRBJ1-4): DTGVSQNPRHKITKRGQNVTFRCDPISEHNRLYWYRQTLGQGPEFLTYFQNEAQLEKSRLLSDRFSAERPKGSFSTLEIQRTEQGDSAMYLCASSTTGTNEKLFFGSGTQLSVL.

This clone was recorded once. The chain joins TRBV10-1 to TRBJ2-7; 11 bases match TRBD2. CDR1 WNHNN and CDR2 SYGVQD come from the germline V gene (reference sequence). This CDR3 is built from 15 residues. J gave up 10 bases and V 6 bases, and 14 bases lay outside the gene matches. For the CDR3, the DNA is TGCGCCAGCAGGGACCGACTAGCGGGATTACAGGAACAGTACTTC. Its translation is CASRDRLAGLQEQYF.

J is TRBJ2-3 and V is TRBV27; 10 bases align to TRBD2. V shed 3 bases, J shed 4 bases, and the junction held 4 bases outside the gene matches. Germline V gene sequence: CDR1 MNHEY, CDR2 SMNVEV (reference sequence). This CDR3 comprises 15 residues. The CDR3 is CASSLSGGAADTQYF. CDR3 bases: TGTGCCAGCAGTTTGAGCGGGGGGGCTGCAGATACGCAGTATTTT.

DNA for the CDR3: TGTGCCAGCAGTTTGGGACTAGCGGGACCGAGAGCCTACGAGCAGTACTTC. Translated: CASSLGLAGPRAYEQYF. The chain recombines TRBV7-9 with TRBJ2-7, with 13 bases fitting TRBD2. The CDR3 is made up of 17 amino acids. Germline trimming cut 6 bases from V and 2 bases from J; bases unmatched to any gene: 10. Germline-derived CDR1 and CDR2 are SEHNR and FQNEAQ (reference sequence).

CDR3 region: CASSTEGAGGPGSGEQYF. CDR3 nucleotide sequence: TGTGCCAGCTCTACCGAAGGAGCGGGAGGGCCAGGTTCCGGCGAGCAGTACTTC. The rearrangement links TRBV5-4 to TRBJ2-7, with 10 bases aligning to TRBD2. Per germline, CDR1 SGHNT and CDR2 YYREEE (reference sequence). The V and J ends lost 7 bases and 6 bases, in that order; junction bases with no gene match: 22. The CDR3 runs 18 residues.

This rearrangement joins TRBV21-1 to TRBJ2-7; TRBD2 reflects the table's D call only, with no check against the DNA. TRBV21-1 is an annotated pseudogene. The CDR3 contains 15 residues. This CDR3 is CASVSGLAGSYEQYF. The CDR3 DNA reads TGTGCCAGCGTTTCGGGACTAGCGGGTTCCTACGAGCAGTACTTC.

In its sample, this clone was seen a few times. The rearrangement uses TRBV27 and TRBJ2-7; D is possibly TRBD1 (6 bases). V lost 5 bases, J lost 3 bases, and 8 bases lay in between. From germline, CDR1 is MNHEY and CDR2 SMNVEV (reference sequence). This CDR3 is built from 12 residues. This chain's CDR3 is CASSTQGYEQYF. CDR3 nucleotide sequence: TGTGCCAGCAGTACACAGGGCTACGAGCAGTACTTC.

This chain links TRBV15 with TRBJ2-5; 11 nucleotides line up with TRBD1. The J segment lost 4 bases and the V segment lost 1 base, leaving 2 bases of the junction unmatched. Germline CDR1 and CDR2: LNHNV and YYDKDF (reference sequence). The CDR3 runs 15 residues. The CDR3 loop is CATSRGTGGAETQYF. The CDR3 DNA reads TGTGCCACCAGCAGAGGGACAGGGGGCGCAGAGACCCAGTACTTC.

This clone was recorded once. The chain couples TRBV7-3 to TRBJ2-1; TRBD2 is a possible D gene (6 bases). Trimming took 4 bases from V and 5 from J, leaving 15 bases between them. From germline, CDR1 is SGHTA and CDR2 FQGTGA. The CDR3 has 15 residues. CDR3 sequence reads: CASSSSDSKDNEQFF. The CDR3 DNA follows: TGTGCCAGCAGCTCTAGCGACAGCAAGGACAATGAGCAGTTCTTC.

This clone ranks as medium-sized (0.01 to 0.1%). The same CDR3 arises from other DNA sequences in this sample as well. The chain employs TRBV28 and TRBJ2-2, with 9 bases lining up with TRBD2. The V gene's germline CDR1 is MDHEN and CDR2 SYDVKM. V trimming: 5 bases; J trimming: 6 bases; junction bases outside the gene matches: 4. The CDR3 is 14 amino acids. The CDR3 bases are TGTGCCAGCAGTAGGACTAGCGCAGCCGGGGAGCTGTTTTTT. As protein: CASSRTSAAGELFF.

CDR3 nucleotides: TGTGCCAGCAGCTTGGACGGGACAGAGTTCAATGAGCAGTTCTTC. Amino acid sequence: CASSLDGTEFNEQFF. V usage is TRBV5-4 and J usage is TRBJ2-1; 7 bases align to TRBD1. The CDR3 extends over 15 amino acids. The V gene end was trimmed by 0 bases and the J gene end by 6 bases; junction bases not matched to a gene: 6. The V gene's germline CDR1 is SGHNT and CDR2 YYREEE (reference sequence).